This T cell receptor beta chain was retrieved from a study of regulatory T cells in long-lasting Graves disease. The V end was cut by 3 bases, the J end by 0 bases, with 14 bases between. Germline values: CDR1 SGHVS, CDR2 FQNEAQ. The CDR3 runs 16 residues. As for time point: newly diagnosed GD, antithyroid drugs for less than 3 months. PBMC-derived RNA was used for the TCR library. With iRepertoire HTBI primers and Arm-PCR of CDR3 regions, TCR beta libraries were built. Each CDR3 protein gets one entry after TCRdb re-called the multiplex PCR reads with MiXCR. The sample holds 550,000 to 700,000 distinct CDR3 sequences; about 16% are singletons and the top ten take about 12%. This clonotype appeared a few times. This same sample was also part of a study on T cells in Graves' hyperthyroidism and ophthalmopathy.

This TCR was recovered from a man younger than 30 with Graves disease. V usage is TRBV7-8 and J usage is TRBJ1-1, with D possibly being TRBD1 (6 bases). Here the sequenced sample was peripheral blood mononuclear cells (PBMCs), taken at new diagnosis, from a patient treated with antithyroid drugs. The CDR3 DNA sequence: TGTGCCAGCAGCTTCCTCCAGGGGCTCATGAACACTGAAGCTTTCTTT. Translated, it gives CASSFLQGLMNTEAFF.